This TCR beta chain originates from a study of blood T cell repertoires in COVID-19. Sequencing used immunoSEQ multiplex PCR; TCRdb keeps in-frame clones, though not all of them. Altogether about 110,000 clones are present, roughly 70% being singletons, with the ten largest covering around 1.7%. CDR3 length: 14 residues. V dropped 10 bases and J dropped 2 bases, with 17 bases sitting between them. Per germline, CDR1 MNHEY and CDR2 SMNVEV (reference sequence). The rearrangement joins TRBV27 to TRBJ1-1; no definite D call. Material for sequencing was peripheral blood. The source is a woman aged 40 to 50 with acute or convalescent COVID-19. CDR3 residues: CAIRGLATNTEAFF. CDR3 nucleotides: TGTGCCATCAGAGGATTAGCAACCAACACTGAAGCTTTCTTT.